This entry concerns a single T cell receptor (beta chain). One end of the junction is discordant with germline, which a read error may explain. Amplified TCR beta CDR3 regions derived from RNA transcripts. During a first-round RT-PCR of the TCR CDR3, the HTBI primer set was used. TCRdb analysed the multiplex PCR reads with MiXCR anew, one entry per CDR3 protein. The sample records fewer than 350,000 distinct CDR3 sequences, 21% being singletons. This entry is derived from a study of T cells in Graves' hyperthyroidism and ophthalmopathy. The CDR3 is 13 residues long. Germline V gene lookup returns CDR1 MNHNS and CDR2 SASEGT.

The origin of this receptor is a woman between 50 and 59 years old with Graves' hyperthyroidism. This chain links TRBV6-1 with TRBJ2-4, with D perhaps TRBD1 (7 bases). The source material was blood. Here the CDR3 DNA reads TGTGCCATCAGTGAAGCTATTCAGGGGGGAAGGTACTTC. It specifies CAISEAIQGGRYF.